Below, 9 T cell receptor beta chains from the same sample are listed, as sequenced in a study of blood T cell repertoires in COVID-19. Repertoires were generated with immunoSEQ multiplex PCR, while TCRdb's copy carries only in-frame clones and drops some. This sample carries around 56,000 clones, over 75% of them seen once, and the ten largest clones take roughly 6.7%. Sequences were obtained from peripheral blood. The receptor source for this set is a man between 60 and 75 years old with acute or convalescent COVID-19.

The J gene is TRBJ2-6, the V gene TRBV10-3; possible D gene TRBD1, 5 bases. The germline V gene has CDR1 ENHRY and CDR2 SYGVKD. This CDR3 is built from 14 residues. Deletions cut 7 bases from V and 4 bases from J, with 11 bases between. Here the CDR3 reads CAIKDAGGANVLTF. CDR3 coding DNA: TGTGCCATCAAGGACGCAGGGGGGGCCAACGTCCTGACTTTC.

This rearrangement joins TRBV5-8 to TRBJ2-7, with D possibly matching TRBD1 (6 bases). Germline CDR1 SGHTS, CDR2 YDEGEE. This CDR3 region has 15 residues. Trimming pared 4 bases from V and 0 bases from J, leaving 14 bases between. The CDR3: CASSVGGISSYEQYF. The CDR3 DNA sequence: TGTGCCAGCAGCGTAGGGGGTATAAGCTCCTACGAGCAGTACTTC.

The CDR3 here is CSVEDRSLETQYF. The CDR3 DNA is TGCAGCGTTGAGGACAGGTCTCTGGAGACCCAGTACTTC. This chain connects TRBV29-1 to TRBJ2-5; TRBD1 matches at 7 bases. Germline V CDR1 and CDR2: SQVTM, ANQGSEA. The CDR3 contains 13 residues. V lost 3 bases and J lost 5; bases outside the gene matches: 6.

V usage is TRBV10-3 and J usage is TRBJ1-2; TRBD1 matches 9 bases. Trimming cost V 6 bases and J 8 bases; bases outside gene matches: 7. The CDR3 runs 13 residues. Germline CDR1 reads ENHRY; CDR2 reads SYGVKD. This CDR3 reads CAISRQGVRGYTF. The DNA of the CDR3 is TGTGCCATCAGCCGACAGGGGGTCCGGGGCTACACCTTC.

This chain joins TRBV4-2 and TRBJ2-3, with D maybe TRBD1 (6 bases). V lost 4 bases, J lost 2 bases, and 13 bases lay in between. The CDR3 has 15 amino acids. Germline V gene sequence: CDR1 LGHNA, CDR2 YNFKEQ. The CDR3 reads CASSPGTTDTDTQYF. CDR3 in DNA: TGTGCCAGCAGCCCTGGGACAACGGACACAGATACGCAGTATTTT.

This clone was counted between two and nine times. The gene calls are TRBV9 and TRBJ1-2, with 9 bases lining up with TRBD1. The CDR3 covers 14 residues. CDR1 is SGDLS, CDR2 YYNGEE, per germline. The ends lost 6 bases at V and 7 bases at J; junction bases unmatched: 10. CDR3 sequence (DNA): TGTGCCAGCAACCCGACAGGGGGATCTGCTGGCTACACCTTC. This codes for CASNPTGGSAGYTF.

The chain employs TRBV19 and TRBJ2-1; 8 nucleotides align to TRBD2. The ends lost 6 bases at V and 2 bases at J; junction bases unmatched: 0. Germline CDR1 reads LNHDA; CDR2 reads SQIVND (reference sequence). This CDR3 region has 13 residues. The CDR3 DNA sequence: TGTGCCAGTAGCGGGGGGGCCTACAATGAGCAGTTCTTC. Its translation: CASSGGAYNEQFF.

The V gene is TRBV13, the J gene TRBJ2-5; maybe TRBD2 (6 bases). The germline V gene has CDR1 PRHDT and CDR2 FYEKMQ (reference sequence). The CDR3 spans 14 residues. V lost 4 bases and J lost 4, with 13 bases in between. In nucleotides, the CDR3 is TGTGCCAGCAGCTCGAAAGGAGGGCCAGAGACCCAGTACTTC. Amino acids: CASSSKGGPETQYF.

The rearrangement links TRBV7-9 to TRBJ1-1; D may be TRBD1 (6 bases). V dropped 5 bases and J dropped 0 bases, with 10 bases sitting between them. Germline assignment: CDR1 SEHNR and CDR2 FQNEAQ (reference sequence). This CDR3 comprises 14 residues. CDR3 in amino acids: CASSVGAMNTEAFF. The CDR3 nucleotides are TGTGCCAGCAGCGTGGGGGCAATGAACACTGAAGCTTTCTTT. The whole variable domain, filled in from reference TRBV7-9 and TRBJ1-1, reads DTGVSQNPRHKITKRGQNVTFRCDPISEHNRLYWYRQTLGQGPEFLTYFQNEAQLEKSRLLSDRFSAERPKGSFSTLEIQRTEQGDSAMYLCASSVGAMNTEAFFGQGTRLTVV.